This record covers a single TCR beta chain. No cognate antigen has been identified for it. No per-base quality is available; no much larger clone lies one base away. In the paper's terms, the treatment or condition label means: roughly 20 received Ad26.COV2.S at low or high dose, single or two shots; roughly five received placebo; per-sample allocation not given. For vaccine and placebo recipients, repertoires were sequenced using samples collected on day 63 after the first injection. In Cohort 1b, about two dozen adults aged 18-55 years were enrolled at a single site in Boston, USA, between 29 July and 7 August 2020. As a vaccine, Ad26.COV2.S was a replication-incompetent adenovirus type 26 vector that expressed a prefusion-stabilized SARS-CoV-2 spike protein derived from the original Wuhan strain. TCRbeta CDR3 regions were sequenced with the immunoSEQ Assay. After extraction, genomic DNA underwent amplification by bias-controlled multiplex PCR, followed by high-throughput sequencing. In the authors' own workflow: To quantify the absolute abundance of each unique TCRbeta CDR3 region, sequences were collapsed and filtered. T cell fraction was estimated by normalization of TCRbeta template counts to usable DNA, with usable DNA being measured through amplification of reference genes present in all nucleated cells. Repertoire TCRs were annotated as SARS-CoV-2-specific when V gene, CDR3 amino acid sequence and J gene were exactly matched to a known reactive TCR set. The reference SARS-CoV-2 TCR set came from MIRA and was filtered for enrichment in COVID-19-positive ImmuneCODE repertoires, removing public or cross-reactive TCRs. Drawing on the MIRA antigens, annotated TCRs were analysed further at the level of specific ORF or position within ORF. Breadth was defined as annotated unique rearrangements over total unique productive rearrangements; depth was the summed frequency of those rearrangements. Group comparisons of TCR breadth used two-sided Wilcoxon rank-sum tests. Imported from immuneACCESS, the table was reduced by TCRdb to in-frame sequences with V and J called. These copies leave out some clones; in studies compared against another copy, an unresolved V gene accounts for under half, and the cause of the remainder is not known. V, J and clone size are those of that table, while D and trimming were read from the DNA. For this sample the table gives about 400,000 clones, of which 75% to 90% were detected only once. About 1.9% of the sample rests with the top ten.

The record originates from a study of Ad26.COV2.S vaccination and SARS-CoV-2 variants (dated by TCRdb to the early 2020s). General notes on the study: Donors in the vaccine arm were drawn from COV1001, a multicentre, randomized, double-blind, placebo-controlled phase I-IIa trial testing Ad26.COV2.S in healthy adults. Ad26.COV2.S was given intramuscularly at 5x10^10 or 1x10^11 viral particles, as a single shot or as two shots 56 days apart. Participants in the trial were split at random into five groups of five each, receiving low-dose or high-dose Ad26.COV2.S once or twice, or else placebo on both occasions. The specificity and breadth of SARS-CoV-2-reactive T cell receptors after Ad26.COV2.S vaccination were assessed by TCRbeta repertoire sequencing. A total of around 32 samples were included in the TCR-sequenced set, comprising approximately 20 Ad26.COV2.S vaccine recipients, 5 placebo recipients and 8 SARS-CoV-2 convalescent individuals. Investigators did not know the trial group allocation while performing experiments and assessing outcomes.

What the work shows at the level of the full study, not this receptor alone: Vaccine and placebo recipients had similar non-spike TCR breadth, a finding consistent with the vaccine containing only spike. Comparing responses between vaccine doses or regimens was not something the study was powered to do. After vaccination, substantial breadth of spike-specific CD8+ and CD4+ T cell responses was reported. Higher spike-specific TCR breadth was observed in Ad26.COV2.S recipients than in placebo recipients (P = 0.0014). According to the authors, total T cell responses may have been underestimated by the TCR breadth and depth analyses.

There are 17 amino acids in the CDR3, from cysteine to phenylalanine inclusive. The only DNA kept is the CDR3, 51 bases in frame from the first base. The germline V gene (reference sequence) yields MNHEY for CDR1 and SMNVEV for CDR2. V is trimmed back by 7 bases and J by 0 bases, and the junction contains 7 bases that no gene match accounts for. The origin of this receptor is a person aged 18 to 59 who received the Ad26.COV2.S COVID-19 vaccine or a placebo. This receptor chain uses TRBV27 and TRBJ2-6; 9 middle bases align to TRBD1. Sequenced here: peripheral blood, sampled in a trial of Ad26.COV2.S vaccine versus placebo. Here is the DNA: TGTGCCAGCACTCCTGGGACAGGGCGCTCTGGGGCCAACGTCCTGACTTTC. This gives the protein CASTPGTGRSGANVLTF.